The 28 T cell receptor beta chains in this list originate from one sample, sequenced in a study of early T cells in non-severe SARS-CoV-2 infection (dated by TCRdb to the early 2020s). Libraries came from 5' RACE. The run used a NextSeq 500. TCRdb reworked the public reads: Q25 trimming with fastp, MiXCR clone assembly, productive beta chains retained. Identical CDR3 protein sequences are pooled into one entry, listed with their most common genes and DNA. This sample comprises tens of thousands of distinct CDR3 sequences, around 12% of them detected only once. The ten largest clones add up to around 15% of the sample. The sequences come from whole blood, collected at baseline. The receptor set was obtained from an adult who was a healthcare worker with PCR-confirmed SARS-CoV-2 infection or an uninfected control (not recorded which). The donor label of this sample is uncertain.

The chain has TRBV20-1 and TRBJ2-3; TRBD2 might be the D (5 bases). The CDR3 extends over 13 amino acids. V was cut by 3 bases and J by 0 bases, with 7 bases left in between. Germline CDR1 and CDR2: DFQATT and SNEGSKA (reference sequence). The CDR3 sequence: CSARSGSTDTQYF. DNA for the CDR3: TGCAGTGCTAGGTCGGGAAGCACAGATACGCAGTATTTT.

There are a few counts of this clonotype. The chain couples TRBV29-1 to TRBJ1-5; the D is unclear. Deletions cut 6 bases from V and 0 bases from J, with 6 bases between. CDR3 length equals 12 residues. Germline V gene data show CDR1 as SQVTM and CDR2 as ANQGSEA. As DNA, the CDR3 is TGCAGCGTCGCCGGTAGCAATCAGCCCCAGCATTTT. It translates to CSVAGSNQPQHF. Looking up the rest from reference TRBV29-1 and TRBJ1-5 gives the full variable domain: SAVISQKPSRDICQRGTSLTIQCQVDSQVTMMFWYRQQPGQSLTLIATANQGSEATYESGFVIDKFPISRPNLTFSTLTVSNMSPEDSSIYLCSVAGSNQPQHFGDGTRLSIL.

This clonotype was observed many times. DNA for the CDR3: TGTGCCAGCAGTTCGAAGGGACAGTACAATGAGCAGTTCTTC. It specifies CASSSKGQYNEQFF. This chain uses TRBV6-5 with TRBJ2-1; the match to TRBD1 covers 7 bases. CDR3 length: 14 amino acids. CDR1 and CDR2 from the germline V gene are MNHEY and SVGAGI. J was trimmed by 4 bases and V by 4 bases; bases with no gene match: 4.

This clonotype came up many times. The rearrangement uses TRBV27 and TRBJ1-3; D unresolved. Trimming shortened V by 2 bases and J by 1 base, and 6 bases separated the two germline ends. The CDR3 has 14 residues. CDR1 and CDR2 (germline): MNHEY, SMNVEV (reference sequence). CDR3 bases: TGTGCCAGCAGTTTAATGTCGTCTGGAAACACCATATATTTT. Protein: CASSLMSSGNTIYF.

This clonotype was picked up many times. The V gene is TRBV18, the J gene TRBJ1-1; the match to TRBD1 covers 9 bases. V lost 5 bases, J lost 8 bases, and 9 bases stayed unmatched. This CDR3 is built from 14 residues. Germline CDR1 reads KGHSH; CDR2 reads LQKENI. This chain's CDR3 is CASSTTGGRSEAFF. The CDR3 coding sequence is TGTGCCAGCTCAACGACAGGGGGTAGGTCGGAAGCTTTCTTT. Filled out from reference TRBV18 and TRBJ1-1, the complete variable domain reads NAGVMQNPRHLVRRRGQEARLRCSPMKGHSHVYWYRQLPEEGLKFMVYLQKENIIDESGMPKERFSAEFPKEGPSILRIQQVVRGDSAAYFCASSTTGGRSEAFFGQGTRLTVV.

This clonotype was seen at least ten times. The V and J genes are TRBV6-2 or TRBV6-3 and TRBJ1-5; D might be TRBD1 (6 bases). CDR1 and CDR2 (germline): MNHEY, SVGEGT. The CDR3 has 14 residues. V was pared by 7 bases and J by 4 bases, with 14 bases between. The CDR3 loop is CASTNEQGNQPQHF. The CDR3, as DNA: TGTGCCAGCACCAACGAGCAGGGGAATCAGCCCCAGCATTTT.

The chain employs TRBV5-6 and TRBJ1-2; no clear D. The CDR3 contains 15 residues. Trimming took off 0 bases at V and 0 bases at J, with 9 bases between the two ends. Germline loops: CDR1 SGHDT, CDR2 YYEEEE. CDR3 protein: CASSLARNPNYGYTF. CDR3 nucleotide sequence: TGTGCCAGCAGCTTGGCCAGGAATCCTAACTATGGCTACACCTTC.

The table lists this clonotype with many counts. The chain joins TRBV4-1 to TRBJ1-2; D unclear. The V gene lost 3 bases and the J gene lost 8 bases, with 22 bases spanning the gap. Per the germline V gene, CDR1 is MGHRA and CDR2 is YSYEKL. This CDR3 region has 16 residues. The CDR3 loop is CASSHNEAFRYGGYTF. CDR3 DNA: TGCGCCAGCAGCCACAACGAAGCTTTTCGGTACGGCGGCTACACCTTC.

This clonotype appeared a few times. The chain is built from TRBV29-1 and TRBJ2-7; 9 nucleotides align to TRBD1. In germline, CDR1 is SQVTM, CDR2 ANQGSEA. This CDR3 contains 14 residues. V was clipped by 7 bases and J by 6 bases; unmatched bases: 13. CDR3 in amino acids: CSGRTGTGHPEQYF. For the CDR3, the DNA is TGCAGCGGTCGAACCGGGACAGGGCACCCCGAGCAGTACTTC.

This clonotype was seen many times. The V gene is TRBV5-1, the J gene TRBJ2-5; 10 bases fit TRBD1. The CDR3 has 15 residues. Germline CDR1 and CDR2: SGHRS and YFSETQ. Trimming removed 4 bases from V and 4 bases from J; junction bases left unmatched: 7. The chain's CDR3 is CASSKNRQGAETQYF. For the CDR3, the DNA is TGCGCCAGCAGCAAAAACCGACAGGGGGCAGAGACCCAGTACTTC.

This clonotype has more than one count but fewer than ten. The junction and the germline gene differ at one end; a read error may be behind it. This chain uses TRBV28 with TRBJ2-7; 8 nucleotides match TRBD2. CDR1 MDHEN and CDR2 SYDVKM come from the germline V gene. This CDR3 region has 11 residues. CDR3 sequence (DNA): TGTGCCAGCAGAGGGCCGGGACTAGTTAACTTC. Its translation: CASRGPGLVNF.

The chain links TRBV5-6 to TRBJ2-7; a weak D match, TRBD2 (6 bases). Per germline, CDR1 SGHDT and CDR2 YYEEEE. Deletions cut 3 bases from V and 5 bases from J, with 12 bases between. The length of the CDR3 is 13 residues. CDR3 region: CASSSGLFHEQYF. CDR3 bases: TGTGCCAGCAGCTCGGGACTCTTCCACGAGCAGTACTTC.

This clonotype was detected ten times or more. The chain recombines TRBV16 with TRBJ2-1; 7 positions agree with TRBD1. CDR1 KGHSY and CDR2 FQNENV come from the germline V gene. J lost 8 bases, V lost 0 bases, and 1 base had no gene match. The length of the CDR3 is 13 residues. CDR3 bases: TGTGCCAGCAGCCAATCGACAGGGCATGAGCAGTTCTTC. Protein: CASSQSTGHEQFF.

This clonotype was seen a handful of times. This sequence joins TRBV5-4 and TRBJ2-6, with D possibly matching TRBD1 (5 bases). Per the germline V gene, CDR1 is SGHNT and CDR2 is YYREEE (reference sequence). V gave up 1 base and J gave up 4 bases, with 9 bases separating them. This CDR3 has 15 amino acids. CDR3 sequence: CASSLQGFGANVLTF. Here the CDR3 DNA reads TGTGCCAGCAGCTTGCAGGGCTTCGGGGCCAACGTCCTGACTTTC.

This clonotype showed up just a few times. The rearrangement joins TRBV6-5 to TRBJ2-1; D unresolved. CDR3 length: 13 residues. CDR1 and CDR2 (germline): MNHEY, SVGAGI. Trimming took off 5 bases at V and 8 bases at J, with 13 bases between the two ends. The CDR3 loop reads CASSSTSRYEQFF. Written as DNA, the CDR3 is TGTGCCAGCAGTAGCACCTCTAGGTATGAGCAGTTCTTC.

This clonotype came up a few times. The J gene is TRBJ1-4, the V gene TRBV11-2, with a possible D match to TRBD1 (5 bases). This CDR3 spans 14 amino acids. Trimming cost V 5 bases and J 8 bases, with 15 bases left between them. Germline V gives CDR1 SGHAT, CDR2 FQNNGV. The CDR3: CASSEQGGGEKLFF. The CDR3 DNA sequence: TGTGCCAGCAGCGAGCAGGGAGGCGGGGAAAAACTGTTTTTT. Filled out from reference TRBV11-2 and TRBJ1-4, the complete variable domain reads EAGVAQSPRYKIIEKRQSVAFWCNPISGHATLYWYQQILGQGPKLLIQFQNNGVVDDSQLPKDRFSAERLKGVDSTLKIQPAKLEDSAVYLCASSEQGGGEKLFFGSGTQLSVL.

This clonotype appeared a few times. The chain carries TRBV5-8 and TRBJ1-5; D unresolved. Germline assignment: CDR1 SGHTS and CDR2 YDEGEE. The germline V and J ends were trimmed by 7 bases and 2 bases, with 7 bases remaining between them. The CDR3 covers 12 residues. This chain's CDR3 is CASGGRNQPQHF. The DNA of the CDR3 is TGTGCCAGCGGTGGCCGCAATCAGCCCCAGCATTTT.

This clonotype was picked up many times. This chain joins TRBV5-6 and TRBJ2-7, with TRBD1 matching 9 bases. The length of the CDR3 is 14 residues. The ends lost 4 bases at V and 4 bases at J; junction bases unmatched: 6. Germline lookup yields CDR1 SGHDT and CDR2 YYEEEE. CDR3 region: CASSLGTGHYEQYF. DNA of the CDR3: TGTGCCAGCAGCCTCGGGACAGGGCATTACGAGCAGTACTTC. Based on the CDR3 plus reference TRBV5-6 and TRBJ2-7, the full variable domain is DAGVTQSPTHLIKTRGQQVTLRCSPKSGHDTVSWYQQALGQGPQFIFQYYEEEERQRGNFPDRFSGHQFPNYSSELNVNALLLGDSALYLCASSLGTGHYEQYFGPGTRLTVT.

V and J are TRBV5-4 and TRBJ2-5; 10 bases are a match to TRBD1. Trimming cost V 4 bases and J 0 bases; bases outside gene matches: 12. Germline assignment: CDR1 SGHNT and CDR2 YYREEE (reference sequence). The CDR3 is 18 amino acids. The CDR3 bases are TGTGCCAGCAGCCCTGACAGGGGGCGCCTCCGTAACCAAGAGACCCAGTACTTC. This gives the protein CASSPDRGRLRNQETQYF.

This clonotype was seen ten or more times. V is TRBV7-8 and J is TRBJ2-1, with TRBD2 matching over 9 bases. V lost 8 bases to trimming and J lost 7 bases; unmatched junction nucleotides: 6. The CDR3 runs 13 residues. The germline V gene has CDR1 SGHVS and CDR2 FQNEAQ. The CDR3 reads CASAIAGANEQFF. The CDR3 region has the DNA TGTGCCAGCGCAATAGCGGGAGCGAATGAGCAGTTCTTC.

The chain is built from TRBV20-1 and TRBJ2-4, with TRBD2 matching over 7 bases. CDR1 and CDR2 (germline): DFQATT, SNEGSKA (reference sequence). This CDR3 is built from 14 residues. V shed 2 bases, J shed 2 bases, and the junction held 3 bases outside the gene matches. The CDR3 DNA follows: TGCAGTGCTAGAAGGGGAGGGTCCAAAAACATTCAGTACTTC. This translates into CSARRGGSKNIQYF.

This clonotype was observed many times. This sequence joins TRBV5-6 and TRBJ1-3; a weak D match, TRBD1 (5 bases). The CDR3 has 16 amino acids. Per germline, CDR1 SGHDT and CDR2 YYEEEE. V was shortened by 6 bases and J by 3 bases, with 19 bases between the two germline ends. The DNA of the CDR3 is TGTGCCAGCACCTCTTACGGGACGGGAGATGGAAACACCATATATTTT. It yields the protein CASTSYGTGDGNTIYF.

In its sample, this clonotype was seen many times. The chain links TRBV4-2 to TRBJ2-7; D remains unclear. CDR1 and CDR2 (germline): LGHNA, YNFKEQ. The V gene lost 0 bases and the J gene lost 11 bases, with 14 bases spanning the gap. The CDR3 has 13 residues. CDR3 in DNA: TGTGCCAGCAGCCAAGATCTTACGACGTTCAAGTACTTC. Its translation is CASSQDLTTFKYF.

This clonotype was recorded many times. V usage is TRBV11-2 and J usage is TRBJ2-3; D gene unclear. Germline values: CDR1 SGHAT, CDR2 FQNNGV. The ends were cut back, 5 bases at V and 2 bases at J, with 14 bases in the middle. This CDR3 has 15 residues. Written as DNA, the CDR3 is TGTGCCAGCAGCGAAATTGTAGGGTCCACAGATACGCAGTATTTT. Its translation: CASSEIVGSTDTQYF.

This clonotype turned up a few times. J is TRBJ2-5 and V is TRBV12-3 or TRBV12-4, with 7 bases fitting TRBD2. CDR3 size: 14 residues. V shed 10 bases and J 7 bases; nucleotides not matched to a gene: 15. This CDR3 reads CATEDGTPGGTQYF. CDR3 coding DNA: TGTGCCACCGAAGACGGGACTCCGGGGGGGACCCAGTACTTC.

The genes are TRBV2 and TRBJ2-5, with 10 bases matching TRBD1. The V and J ends lost 6 bases and 4 bases, in that order; junction bases with no gene match: 5. Germline lookup yields CDR1 SNHLY and CDR2 FYNNEI. CDR3 length: 14 amino acids. The CDR3 nucleotides are TGTGCCAGCAGGGGACAGGGGAGAGGAGAGACCCAGTACTTC. Its translation: CASRGQGRGETQYF.

This clonotype was observed many times. This chain links TRBV27 with TRBJ2-1; 8 bases map to TRBD2. The CDR3 is 17 amino acids. Trimming at V came to 2 bases and at J to 4 bases, leaving 10 bases not matched to a gene. CDR1 MNHEY and CDR2 SMNVEV come from the germline V gene (reference sequence). The CDR3 region is CASSLGSGGAVYNEQFF. In DNA, the CDR3 is TGTGCCAGCAGTTTAGGATCCGGGGGGGCCGTTTACAATGAGCAGTTCTTC.

The chain recombines TRBV7-8 with TRBJ2-2; the D gene is possibly TRBD1 (5 bases). Trimming shortened V by 0 bases and J by 6 bases, and 14 bases separated the two germline ends. Germline CDR1 reads SGHVS; CDR2 reads FQNEAQ. CDR3 length: 16 amino acids. CDR3 region: CASSLAPVGAPGELFF. The CDR3 region has the DNA TGTGCCAGCAGCTTAGCGCCGGTTGGGGCCCCCGGGGAGCTGTTTTTT.